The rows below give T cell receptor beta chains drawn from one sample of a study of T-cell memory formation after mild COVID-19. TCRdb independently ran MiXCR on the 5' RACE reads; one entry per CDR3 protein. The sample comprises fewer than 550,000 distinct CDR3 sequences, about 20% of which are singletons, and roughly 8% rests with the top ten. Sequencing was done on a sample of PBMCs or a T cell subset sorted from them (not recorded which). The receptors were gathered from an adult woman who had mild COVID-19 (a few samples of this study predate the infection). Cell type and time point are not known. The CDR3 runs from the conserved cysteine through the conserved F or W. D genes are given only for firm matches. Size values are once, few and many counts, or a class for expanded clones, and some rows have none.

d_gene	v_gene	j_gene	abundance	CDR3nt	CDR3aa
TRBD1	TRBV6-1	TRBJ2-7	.	TGTGCCAGTGGGACAGTCTCCTACGAGCAGTACTTC	CASGTVSYEQYF
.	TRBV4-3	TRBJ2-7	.	TGCGCCAGCAGCCAAGCTGGCAGGCCTTACGTCGAGCAGTACTTC	CASSQAGRPYVEQYF
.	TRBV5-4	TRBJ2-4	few	TGTGCCAGCAGCTTGGGATCAGGGGGGATAGCCAAAAACATTCAGTACTTC	CASSLGSGGIAKNIQYF
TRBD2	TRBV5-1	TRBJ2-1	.	TGCGCCAGCAGCTGGACTAGCGGGAGAGATGAGCAGTTCTTC	CASSWTSGRDEQFF
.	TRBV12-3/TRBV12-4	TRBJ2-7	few	TGTGCCAGCAGCCCGGGGACACAGAGTGCCTACGAGCAGTACTTC	CASSPGTQSAYEQYF
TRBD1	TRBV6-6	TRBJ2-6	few	TGTGCCAGCAGTTACCCCCCGGGACAGGGTGCTGGGGCCAACGTCCTGACTTTC	CASSYPPGQGAGANVLTF
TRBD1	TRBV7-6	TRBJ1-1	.	TGTGCCAGCAGCGCTGGGACAGGGGAAGGGTGGACTGAAGCTTTCTTT	CASSAGTGEGWTEAFF
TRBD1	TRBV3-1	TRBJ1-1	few	TGTGCCAGCAGCAAGCCCGGGACAGGGAACACTGAAGCTTTCTTT	CASSKPGTGNTEAFF
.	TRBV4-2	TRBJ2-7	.	TGTGACAGCAGCCAAGCCCCCGCCGATAGGACCCGCTACGAGCAGTACTTC	CDSSQAPADRTRYEQYF
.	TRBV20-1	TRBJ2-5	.	TGCAGTGCAGGGGAAGGCCACCAAGAGACCCAGTACTTC	CSAGEGHQETQYF
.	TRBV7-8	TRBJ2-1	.	TGTGCCAGCAGCTTAGCGACCCGTGGCCATGAGCAGTTCTTC	CASSLATRGHEQFF